This entry lists 25 T cell receptor beta chains sequenced from one sample in a study of OX40 agonist ivuxolimab in advanced cancers. Sequenced by immunoSEQ multiplex PCR; TCRdb stores in-frame clones only, minus some. The sample lists around 50,000 clones, about 87% seen once, with over 1.5% in the top ten. The material was CD4+ or CD8+ T cells sorted from blood, obtained in a trial of the OX40 agonist ivuxolimab. All receptors come from an adult with an advanced solid tumor such as melanoma, head and neck, liver or kidney cancer.

The rearrangement joins TRBV27 to TRBJ1-1; D gene ambiguous. The germline V gene has CDR1 MNHEY and CDR2 SMNVEV (reference sequence). V lost 2 bases, J lost 1 base, and 8 bases lay in between. The CDR3 loop spans 14 amino acids. This CDR3 reads CASSLGVTNTEAFF. DNA for the CDR3: TGTGCCAGCAGTTTAGGGGTCACGAACACTGAAGCTTTCTTT.

The J gene is TRBJ2-7, the V gene TRBV7-2; 13 bases line up with TRBD2. From germline, CDR1 is SGHTA and CDR2 FQGNSA. The CDR3 has 15 residues. With V trimmed by 5 bases and J by 4 bases, 5 bases remained unmatched. CDR3 in amino acids: CASSPRTSGGYEQYV. The CDR3 coding sequence is TGTGCCAGCAGCCCGCGGACTAGCGGGGGATACGAGCAGTACGTC.

This chain links TRBV6-5 with TRBJ2-1, with D perhaps TRBD2 (6 bases). The germline gives CDR1 MNHEY, CDR2 SVGAGI. There are 14 residues in the CDR3. V was pared by 7 bases and J by 0 bases, with 10 bases between. CDR3 nucleotides: TGTGCCAGCACGGAGGGCCGCTCCTACAATGAGCAGTTCTTC. Translation: CASTEGRSYNEQFF.

This clone was observed once. The chain carries TRBV7-2 and TRBJ2-7; 11 bases map to TRBD1. Trimming cost V 5 bases and J 5 bases; bases outside gene matches: 5. From germline, CDR1 is SGHTA and CDR2 FQGNSA. The CDR3 extends over 14 amino acids. The CDR3, as DNA: TGTGCCAGCAGCCTCCGGGACAGGGGGGACGAGCAGTACTTC. It translates to CASSLRDRGDEQYF.

The J gene is TRBJ2-2, the V gene TRBV5-4; D unclear. The CDR3 spans 17 residues. The germline V gene encodes CDR1 SGHNT and CDR2 YYREEE (reference sequence). V lost 0 bases and J lost 0, with 12 bases in between. This chain's CDR3 is CASSLGAALANTGELFF. The DNA of the CDR3 is TGTGCCAGCAGCTTGGGAGCAGCGCTCGCGAACACCGGGGAGCTGTTTTTT.

The chain has TRBV5-8 and TRBJ1-5, with D possibly being TRBD1 (5 bases). Trimming took 1 base from V and 3 from J, leaving 8 bases between them. Germline CDR1 is SGHTS and CDR2 is YDEGEE. The CDR3 has 14 amino acids. CDR3 protein: CASSLRQINQPQHF. CDR3 coding DNA: TGTGCCAGCAGCTTGAGACAGATCAATCAGCCCCAGCATTTT.

The chain joins TRBV5-1 to TRBJ2-1; D is possibly TRBD2 (6 bases). Germline V lookup: CDR1 SGHRS, CDR2 YFSETQ. The CDR3 covers 15 residues. V lost 0 bases to trimming and J lost 2 bases, with 9 bases between them. CDR3 in amino acids: CASSLGGGTYNEQFF. CDR3 DNA: TGCGCCAGCAGCTTGGGAGGCGGGACCTACAATGAGCAGTTCTTC.

This sequence joins TRBV2 and TRBJ2-7, with D possibly matching TRBD2 (7 bases). CDR1 and CDR2 (germline): SNHLY, FYNNEI. The CDR3 runs 12 residues. Trimming removed 6 bases at V and 3 bases at J, with 9 bases between. CDR3 in amino acids: CASRGGLYEQYV. In DNA form, the CDR3 reads TGTGCCAGCAGGGGGGGGCTCTACGAGCAGTACGTC.

This clone was picked up one time. The chain combines TRBV28 with TRBJ2-7; 8 bases are shared with TRBD1. Per germline, CDR1 MDHEN and CDR2 SYDVKM. The CDR3 covers 17 residues. J gave up 7 bases and V 3 bases, and 17 bases lay outside the gene matches. CDR3 DNA sequence: TGTGCCAGCAGTTTTCTCAAAGGGACAGGTTCATCGGGGGAGCAGTACTTC. This codes for CASSFLKGTGSSGEQYF.

V and J are TRBV19 and TRBJ1-2; maybe TRBD1 (6 bases). The length of the CDR3 is 12 residues. Germline CDR1 LNHDA, CDR2 SQIVND (reference sequence). Trimming pared 8 bases from V and 3 bases from J, leaving 10 bases between. This CDR3 is CASLQGYYGYTF. As DNA, the CDR3 is TGTGCCAGTCTGCAGGGGTACTATGGCTACACCTTC.

The rearrangement joins TRBV14 to TRBJ1-1; D ambiguous. The CDR3 runs 14 residues. Trimming stripped 4 bases from V and 4 bases from J, with 13 bases between. The V gene's germline CDR1 is SGHDN and CDR2 FVKESK. The CDR3 loop reads CASSRHPVGTEAFF. The DNA for the CDR3 is TGTGCCAGCAGCCGCCACCCTGTGGGCACTGAAGCTTTCTTT.

This chain connects TRBV18 to TRBJ1-2, with D possibly matching TRBD1 (5 bases). CDR1 and CDR2 from the germline V gene are KGHSH and LQKENI. V dropped 6 bases and J dropped 3 bases, with 11 bases sitting between them. This CDR3 has 13 amino acids. CDR3 protein: CASSLRGDYGYTF. The CDR3 DNA is TGTGCCAGCTCGCTTCGGGGGGACTATGGCTACACCTTC.

V and J are TRBV2 and TRBJ1-1, with D unresolved. The germline V gene encodes CDR1 SNHLY and CDR2 FYNNEI. This CDR3 is built from 13 residues. V was pared by 0 bases and J by 10 bases, with 12 bases between. The CDR3 region is CASSEALRSPAFF. For the CDR3, the DNA is TGTGCCAGCAGTGAAGCGCTTCGATCCCCAGCTTTCTTT.

The J gene is TRBJ1-1, the V gene TRBV15, with D possibly matching TRBD1 (6 bases). V lost 2 bases and J 3 bases, leaving 22 bases between the germline ends. The CDR3 runs 18 residues. Germline V lookup: CDR1 LNHNV, CDR2 YYDKDF (reference sequence). CDR3 amino acids: CATSRMQDSSLPHTEAFF. CDR3 nucleotides: TGTGCCACCAGCAGAATGCAGGACAGCTCTCTTCCCCACACTGAAGCTTTCTTT.

This chain uses TRBV28 with TRBJ2-1; D might be TRBD1 (5 bases). The CDR3 covers 16 residues. V was clipped by 5 bases and J by 2 bases, with 16 bases between them. Germline loops: CDR1 MDHEN, CDR2 SYDVKM. As DNA, the CDR3 is TGTGCCAGCAGTACCTTCTCGGACATACCCTACAATGAGCAGTTCTTC. It is translated as CASSTFSDIPYNEQFF. The full variable domain, in which reference TRBV28 and TRBJ2-1 provide the parts outside the CDR3, is DVKVTQSSRYLVKRTGEKVFLECVQDMDHENMFWYRQDPGLGLRLIYFSYDVKMKEKGDIPEGYSVSREKKERFSLILESASTNQTSMYLCASSTFSDIPYNEQFFGPGTRLTVL.

This chain connects TRBV11-2 to TRBJ1-3; D perhaps matches TRBD1 (6 bases). Germline-derived CDR1 and CDR2 are SGHAT and FQNNGV. This CDR3 contains 15 residues. The ends were cut back, 6 bases at V and 3 bases at J, with 15 bases in the middle. CDR3 protein: CASRRTNRVGNTIYF. CDR3 DNA: TGTGCCAGCAGGCGGACTAACAGGGTTGGAAACACCATATATTTT.

In regard to this clone: One junction end disagrees with the germline gene, perhaps due to a read error. The chain combines TRBV5-3 with TRBJ2-3; 11 nucleotides match TRBD1. TRBV5-3 is marked as an open reading frame, function uncertain. This CDR3 region has 10 residues. The CDR3 nucleotides are TGTGCCAGGGACAGGGGGCTTGCACATTTT. It is translated as CARDRGLAHF.

The gene calls are TRBV5-1 and TRBJ2-1; tentatively, D is TRBD1 or TRBD2 (5 bases each). The CDR3 totals 13 residues. The germline V gene encodes CDR1 SGHRS and CDR2 YFSETQ. Trimming left V 0 bases short and J 6 bases short, with 7 bases between. CDR3 DNA: TGCGCCAGCAGCTTGGGGGGGTTCAATGAGCAGTTCTTC. Protein product: CASSLGGFNEQFF.

The chain has TRBV28 and TRBJ2-3; 10 nucleotides agree with TRBD2. Unmatched junction bases numbered 2, after V lost 4 bases and J lost 4 bases. In germline, CDR1 is MDHEN, CDR2 SYDVKM. The CDR3 is 14 amino acids. In DNA, the CDR3 is TGTGCCAGCAGTTCCACTAGCGGGGCAGATACGCAGTATTTT. As protein: CASSSTSGADTQYF.

V is TRBV2 and J is TRBJ1-5; perhaps TRBD1 as D (6 bases). Germline CDR1 reads SNHLY; CDR2 reads FYNNEI. V was trimmed by 2 bases and J by 4 bases, leaving 12 bases between them. This CDR3 comprises 15 residues. CDR3 DNA sequence: TGTGCCAGCAGTGAACAGGGGATTCGGAATCAGCCCCAGCATTTT. It encodes CASSEQGIRNQPQHF. Based on the CDR3 plus reference TRBV2 and TRBJ1-5, the full variable domain is EPEVTQTPSHQVTQMGQEVILRCVPISNHLYFYWYRQILGQKVEFLVSFYNNEISEKSEIFDDQFSVERPDGSNFTLKIRSTKLEDSAMYFCASSEQGIRNQPQHFGDGTRLSIL.

The CDR3 region is CASSLSPGLAAIFSYNEQFF. The DNA of the CDR3 is TGTGCCAGCAGTCTTTCTCCGGGACTAGCGGCCATCTTCTCCTACAATGAGCAGTTCTTC. This chain connects TRBV28 to TRBJ2-1, with 11 positions matching TRBD2. The V segment lost 5 bases and the J segment 0 bases; nucleotides outside the gene matches: 15. The CDR3 runs 20 residues. Germline loops: CDR1 MDHEN, CDR2 SYDVKM.

J is TRBJ1-5 and V is TRBV28, with no clear D. V was cut by 3 bases and J by 2 bases, with 11 bases left in between. This CDR3 has 15 residues. Germline V gene sequence: CDR1 MDHEN, CDR2 SYDVKM. Written as DNA, the CDR3 is TGTGCCAGCAGTTTGACCCGGGTAGGCAATCAGCCCCAGCATTTT. Encoded protein: CASSLTRVGNQPQHF.

This chain uses TRBV2 with TRBJ2-1; 9 positions agree with TRBD2. The CDR3 sequence is 15 residues long. V was pared by 7 bases and J by 0 bases, with 4 bases of the junction left unmatched. Germline V gene data show CDR1 as SNHLY and CDR2 as FYNNEI. The CDR3 here is CASTFSGSSYNEQFF. CDR3 DNA sequence: TGTGCCAGCACTTTTAGCGGGAGCTCCTACAATGAGCAGTTCTTC.

The genes are TRBV28 and TRBJ2-2; 8 nucleotides agree with TRBD1. The CDR3 sequence is 15 residues long. The germline V gene encodes CDR1 MDHEN and CDR2 SYDVKM. V gave up 5 bases and J gave up 6 bases; unmatched junction bases: 8. CDR3 in amino acids: CASSNYRGLSGELFF. CDR3 nucleotides: TGTGCCAGCAGTAACTACAGGGGGTTGTCCGGGGAGCTGTTTTTT.

V usage is TRBV18 and J usage is TRBJ2-2; tentative D call: TRBD1 (5 bases). CDR1 and CDR2 from the germline V gene are KGHSH and LQKENI. Trimming took off 4 bases at V and 3 bases at J, with 12 bases between the two ends. This CDR3 contains 15 residues. CDR3 sequence reads: CASSLTTGYTGELFF. The CDR3 nucleotides read TGTGCCAGCTCACTGACAACAGGATACACCGGGGAGCTGTTTTTT.